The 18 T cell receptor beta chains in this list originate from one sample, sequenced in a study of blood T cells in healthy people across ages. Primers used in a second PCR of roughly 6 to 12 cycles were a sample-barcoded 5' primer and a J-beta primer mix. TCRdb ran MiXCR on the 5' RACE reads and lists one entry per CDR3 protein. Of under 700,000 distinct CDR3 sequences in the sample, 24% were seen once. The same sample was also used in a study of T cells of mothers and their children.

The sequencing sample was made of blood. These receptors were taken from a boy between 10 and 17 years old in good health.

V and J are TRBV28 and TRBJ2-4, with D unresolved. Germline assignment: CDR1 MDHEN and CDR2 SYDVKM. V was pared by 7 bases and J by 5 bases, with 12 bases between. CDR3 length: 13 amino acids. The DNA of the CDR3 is TGTGCCAGCATGGCTAGAGACGAAAACATTCAGTACTTC. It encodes CASMARDENIQYF.

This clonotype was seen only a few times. The CDR3 spells CASSRPDGTTYEQYF. The CDR3 DNA follows: TGTGCCAGCAGTCGACCGGACGGAACCACCTACGAGCAGTACTTC. The chain carries TRBV12-3 or TRBV12-4 and TRBJ2-7, with D unclear. Trimming removed 5 bases from V and 2 bases from J, with 16 bases in between. The length of the CDR3 is 15 residues.

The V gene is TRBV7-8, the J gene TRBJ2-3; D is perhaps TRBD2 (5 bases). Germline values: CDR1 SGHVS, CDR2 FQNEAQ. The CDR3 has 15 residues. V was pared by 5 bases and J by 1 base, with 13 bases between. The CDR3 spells CASSIAPGGTDTQYF. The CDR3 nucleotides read TGTGCCAGCAGCATTGCGCCCGGGGGCACAGATACGCAGTATTTT.

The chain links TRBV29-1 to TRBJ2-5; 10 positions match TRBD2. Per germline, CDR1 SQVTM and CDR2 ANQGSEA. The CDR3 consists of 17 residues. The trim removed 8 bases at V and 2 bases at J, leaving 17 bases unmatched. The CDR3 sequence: CSLGRASGSLGQETQYF. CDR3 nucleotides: TGCAGCCTTGGAAGGGCTAGCGGGAGCTTAGGTCAAGAGACCCAGTACTTC.

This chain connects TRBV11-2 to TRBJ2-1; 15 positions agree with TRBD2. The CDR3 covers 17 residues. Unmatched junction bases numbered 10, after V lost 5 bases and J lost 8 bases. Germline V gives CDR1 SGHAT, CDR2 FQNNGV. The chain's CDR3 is CASSKPGLAGGRDEQFF. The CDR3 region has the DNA TGTGCCAGCAGCAAACCGGGACTAGCGGGGGGCCGCGATGAGCAGTTCTTC.

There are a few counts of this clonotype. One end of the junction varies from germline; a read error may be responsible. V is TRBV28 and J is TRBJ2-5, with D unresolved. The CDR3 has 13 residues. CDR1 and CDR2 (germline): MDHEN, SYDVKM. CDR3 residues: CAGSLGRQETQYF. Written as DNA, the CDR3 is TGTGCCGGCAGCCTAGGACGGCAAGAGACCCAGTACTTC. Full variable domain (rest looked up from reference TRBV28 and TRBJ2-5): DVKVTQSSRYLVKRTGEKVFLECVQDMDHENMFWYRQDPGLGLRLIYFSYDVKMKEKGDIPEGYSVSREKKERFSLILESASTNQTSMYLCAGSLGRQETQYFGPGTRLLVL.

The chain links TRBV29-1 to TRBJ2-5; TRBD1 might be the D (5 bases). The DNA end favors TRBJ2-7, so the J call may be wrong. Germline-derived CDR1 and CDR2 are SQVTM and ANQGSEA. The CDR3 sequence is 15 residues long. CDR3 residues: CSVEDRGDSPHEQYF. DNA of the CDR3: TGCAGCGTTGAAGATCGAGGAGACAGCCCACACGAGCAGTACTTC.

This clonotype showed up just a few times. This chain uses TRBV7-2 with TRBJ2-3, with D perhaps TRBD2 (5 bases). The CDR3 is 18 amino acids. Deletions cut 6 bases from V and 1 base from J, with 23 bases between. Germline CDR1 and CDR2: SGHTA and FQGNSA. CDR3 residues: CASSRLRVAPIGTDTQYF. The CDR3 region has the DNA TGTGCCAGCAGTCGTTTGAGGGTCGCCCCCATCGGCACAGATACGCAGTATTTT.

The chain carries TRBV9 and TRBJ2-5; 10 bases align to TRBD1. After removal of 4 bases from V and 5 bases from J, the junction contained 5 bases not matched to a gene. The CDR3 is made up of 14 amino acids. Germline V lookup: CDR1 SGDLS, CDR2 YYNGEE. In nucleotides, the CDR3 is TGTGCCAGCAGCACCGGGACAGGGGAGGAGACCCAGTACTTC. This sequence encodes CASSTGTGEETQYF.

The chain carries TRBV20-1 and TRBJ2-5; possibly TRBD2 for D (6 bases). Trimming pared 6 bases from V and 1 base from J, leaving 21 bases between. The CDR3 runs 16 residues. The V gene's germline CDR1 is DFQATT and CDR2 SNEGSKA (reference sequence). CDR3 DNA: TGCAGTGCCCCAAGAGGAGGAGGGCCTCGCCAAGAGACCCAGTACTTC. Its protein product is CSAPRGGGPRQETQYF.

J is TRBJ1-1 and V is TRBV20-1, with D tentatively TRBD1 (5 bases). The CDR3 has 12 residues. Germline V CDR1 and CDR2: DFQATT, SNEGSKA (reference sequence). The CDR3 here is CGGESGNTEAFF. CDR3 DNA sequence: TGCGGGGGAGAATCAGGGAACACTGAAGCTTTCTTT.

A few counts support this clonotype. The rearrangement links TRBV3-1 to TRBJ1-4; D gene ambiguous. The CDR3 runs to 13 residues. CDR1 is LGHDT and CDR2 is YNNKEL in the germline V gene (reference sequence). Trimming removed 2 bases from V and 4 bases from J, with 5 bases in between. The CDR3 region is CASSQWGNEKLFF. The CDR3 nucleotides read TGTGCCAGCAGCCAATGGGGTAATGAAAAACTGTTTTTT.

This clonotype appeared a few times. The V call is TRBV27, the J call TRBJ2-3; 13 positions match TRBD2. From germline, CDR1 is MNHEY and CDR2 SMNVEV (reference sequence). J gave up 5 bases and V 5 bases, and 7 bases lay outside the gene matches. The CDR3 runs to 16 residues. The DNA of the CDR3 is TGTGCCAGCAGTACGGGACTAGCGGGGCGCGGAGATACGCAGTATTTT. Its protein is CASSTGLAGRGDTQYF.

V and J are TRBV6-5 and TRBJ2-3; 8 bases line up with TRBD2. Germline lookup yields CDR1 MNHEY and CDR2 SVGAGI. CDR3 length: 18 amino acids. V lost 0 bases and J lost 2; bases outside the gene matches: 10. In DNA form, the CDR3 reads TGTGCCAGCAGTTACTCGAGATCTTCGCGGGGGGCCACAGATACGCAGTATTTT. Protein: CASSYSRSSRGATDTQYF.

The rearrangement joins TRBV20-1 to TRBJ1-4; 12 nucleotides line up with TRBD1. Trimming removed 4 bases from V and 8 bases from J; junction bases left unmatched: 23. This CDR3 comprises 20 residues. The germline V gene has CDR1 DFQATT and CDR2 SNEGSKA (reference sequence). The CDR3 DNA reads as TGCAGTGCTAAACCGGGACAGGGGGCTATCGTGTTGAGTTTGCGAGAAAAACTGTTTTTT. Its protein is CSAKPGQGAIVLSLREKLFF.

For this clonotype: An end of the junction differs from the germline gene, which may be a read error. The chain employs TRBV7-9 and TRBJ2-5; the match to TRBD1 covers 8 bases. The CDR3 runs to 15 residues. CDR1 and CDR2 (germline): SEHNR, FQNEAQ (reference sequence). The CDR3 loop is CASSTDRGGLYEQCF. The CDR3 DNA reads TGTGCCAGCAGCACCGACAGGGGAGGACTCTACGAGCAGTGCTTC.

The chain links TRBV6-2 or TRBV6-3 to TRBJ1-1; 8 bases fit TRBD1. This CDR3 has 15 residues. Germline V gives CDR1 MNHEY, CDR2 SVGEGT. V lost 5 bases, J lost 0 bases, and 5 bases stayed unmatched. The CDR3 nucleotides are TGTGCCAGCAGTGCACCGGGACAGGTGAACACTGAAGCTTTCTTT. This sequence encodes CASSAPGQVNTEAFF.

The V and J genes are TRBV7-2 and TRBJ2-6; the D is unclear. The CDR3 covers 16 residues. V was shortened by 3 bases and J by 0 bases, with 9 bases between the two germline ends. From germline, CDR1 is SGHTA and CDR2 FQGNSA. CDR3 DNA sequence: TGTGCCAGCAGCTTGAGTTCTCTCTCTGGGGCCAACGTCCTGACTTTC. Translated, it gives CASSLSSLSGANVLTF.